This note documents a single TCR beta chain sequence. No cognate antigen has been identified for it. Base qualities are not recorded, but no much larger clone differs from it by a single base. Per the publication, the time point label means: pretreatment peripheral blood. The cohort comprised more than 25 patients with locally advanced or metastatic urothelial carcinoma treated at Memorial Sloan Kettering on a trial protocol. Peripheral blood mononuclear cells were collected pretreatment and during treatment, with between 1 and 8 total time points per patient. The Qiagen DNeasy Blood extraction kit was used to purify genomic DNA from total PBMCs and from tumor samples. PBMCs were collected pretreatment and during treatment and were isolated and stored as previously described. This sample was taken from a study of PD-L1 blockade in urothelial cancer (dated by TCRdb to the late 2010s). Regarding the research as a whole: All patients started therapy in the mid-2010s and received atezolizumab 1,200 mg intravenously every 3 weeks. About 90% of the roughly 30 patients were identified as males with urothelial cancer of bladder origin, and a prior smoking history was reported by 18 of 29 patients. An ECOG performance status of 0 or 1 was recorded for the patients, and 0 to 3 prior chemotherapy regimens had been received by the patients. Blood samples were analyzed at two time points: 3 weeks after treatment start (second dose) and 6 weeks after treatment start. Blood samples yielded a median of around 150,000 T cells and more than 80,000 unique TCRs, with median clonality around 0.083. The study was an exploratory multi-omic analysis of somatic, immune and clinical correlates of response to PD-L1 blockade with atezolizumab in urothelial cancer. Pretreatment tumor samples, along with matched peripheral blood collected serially before and after atezolizumab treatment, underwent TCR sequencing. Durable clinical benefit was defined as a progression-free survival longer than 6 months, and TCR features were additionally tested against progression-free survival and overall survival. In the same patients, whole exome sequencing and RNA sequencing of pretreatment tumors were performed in addition to TCR sequencing. Roughly 10 patients reached durable clinical benefit, while some 21 patients did not. Pretreatment blood TCR-seq was available for about 30 patients, at least one posttreatment blood collection was obtained for some 25 patients, and tumor TCR-seq was available for some 25 patients.

Broader findings and caveats from the paper: Greater expansion of tumor-associated TCR clones in peripheral blood 3 weeks after the start of treatment was observed in patients with durable benefit (n ≈ 22, p = 0.022). Small sample size (n ≈ 30) and many exploratory analyses mean the results are intended to be hypothesis-generating. A pretreatment peripheral blood TCR clonality below the median was linked to improved progression-free and overall survival.

Spanning cysteine to phenylalanine, the CDR3 consists of 13 amino acids. The DNA shown is the 39-base CDR3, in frame from base 1. Relative to germline, V is 2 bases shorter and J is 4 bases shorter, with 6 bases between their ends. Looking up the germline V gene yields CDR1 SGHDN and CDR2 FVKESK. Synthetic TCR analog templates were spiked into each PCR to estimate absolute template abundance from read counts. The immunoSEQ assay used bias-controlled V and J gene primers to amplify TCRbeta CDR3 regions from genomic DNA. Sequencing of rearranged TCRbeta segments was done at approximately 20X coverage. The original methods were these. Sequencing errors were corrected by clustering and CDR3s were annotated against IMGT to assign V, D and J genes. Downstream analyses used only productive TCRbeta rearrangements, leaving out any out-of-frame or stop-codon sequences. Clonality was computed as one minus Shannon entropy normalized by the log of the number of unique productive sequences. Clones differing between time points or between blood and tumor were identified using Fisher's exact test with Benjamini-Hochberg correction, with an adjusted p below 0.01 applied as the threshold. In TCRdb, the immuneACCESS table is reduced to in-frame sequences with V and J assigned. These tables do not hold every clone; where another copy was compared, an unresolved V gene accounts for under half, and the others remain unexplained. V and J calls and clone size are given by that table; D and trimming were obtained from the DNA. The sample profile shows around 60,000 clones; 80% to 85% of them were found once. The ten largest clones capture 2.5% to 4% of the sample.

This TCR came from a man between 65 and 85 years old with urothelial cancer. Sequencing used PBMCs, obtained around atezolizumab (anti-PD-L1) treatment. Recombination linked TRBV14 to TRBJ1-5; confidence is insufficient to name the D gene. The DNA sequence reads TGTGCCAGCAGCCAAAACAGAAATCAGCCCCAGCATTTT. This gives the protein CASSQNRNQPQHF.